This T cell receptor beta chain came from a study of blood T cell repertoires in COVID-19. Study details: Both acute and convalescent COVID-19 samples were obtained from the United States, Italy and Spain. Sources were T cells, B-cell-depleted T cells, or PBMCs; the material itself was cDNA or gDNA.

In the authors' workflow: Estimation of nucleated cell counts relied on the amplification of reference gene primers. Clones were read by immunoSEQ multiplex PCR, and TCRdb kept only the in-frame ones, dropping some. V, J and clone size reflect that table, while D and trimming were determined from the DNA. The sample lists roughly 140,000 clones, more than 75% occurring once. The material sequenced was peripheral blood. This TCR derives from a woman in her forties or fifties with acute or convalescent COVID-19.

The DNA of the CDR3 is TGTGCCAGCAGTAGACAGGGAGGTAATCAGCCCCAGCATTTT. Its protein is CASSRQGGNQPQHF. The rearrangement uses TRBV6-5 and TRBJ1-5, with 7 positions matching TRBD1. CDR3 length equals 14 residues. Germline V gene lookup returns CDR1 MNHEY and CDR2 SVGAGI. V shed 5 bases and J 4 bases; nucleotides not matched to a gene: 5.